This entry describes one TCR beta chain. Its antigen is undetermined. This CDR3 has 15 amino acids. From germline, CDR1 is DFQATT and CDR2 SNEGSKA (reference sequence). Trimming took 6 bases from V and 4 from J; bases not matched to a gene: 9. This sample is part of a study of T-cell reconstitution after alpha-beta-depleted transplantation in children. Study-wide points: The main origin of T-cell counts and diversity one year after transplant was newly produced T cells. TCRbeta diversity was high at day 60 in some patients (a result of surviving recipient T cells and thymic progenitors). Alpha-beta T cells present about two months after transplant were reported to originate from several hundred expanded graft clones.

Unique molecular identifiers were incorporated during preparation of the TCRbeta library. In TCRdb, the PCR reads were re-called with MiXCR into one record per CDR3 protein. The data show about 600,000 distinct CDR3 sequences, 13% seen once. The TCR comes from a male patient younger than 18 who had a stem cell transplant for acute myeloid leukemia, so the T cells may come from the graft donor. The J gene is TRBJ2-3, the V gene TRBV20-1, with 11 bases identical to TRBD2. The source was PBMCs, mostly from graft donor cells, collected 360 days after TCRalphabeta/CD19-depleted stem cell transplant. CDR3 in DNA: TGCAGTGCAGACTTAGCGGGAGGGCCAGCAGATACGCAGTATTTT. Amino acids: CSADLAGGPADTQYF.